This TCR beta chain originates from a study of cytomegalovirus exposure and HLA in healthy donors (dated by TCRdb to 2016 to 2017). For the wider study: An earlier analysis of several hundred of the donors reported 276 Gb of sequence data and some 120 million unique TCR beta sequences from about 200 million T cells. An early release covering about 600 HLA-typed donors comprised 250 to 350 gigabases of sequencing data and 85 million to 100 million unique TCR sequences. Of the approximately 400 genotyped donors, more than 75% were placed in the genetic ancestry cluster associated with self-reported Caucasian donors. The study aimed to test whether cataloging public T cell receptors could reveal signatures of past pathogen exposure. The study used immunosequencing to profile the T cell repertoires of approximately 640 subjects and linked those repertoires to cytomegalovirus serostatus. In addition to the first cohort of approximately 670 subjects, a separate validation cohort of approximately 130 different subjects was used. The study combined high-throughput TCR immunosequencing, statistical association of individual TCRs with disease status, and machine learning to predict cytomegalovirus infection status. In a later analysis, previously published TCR beta repertoires from 666 donors were re-analyzed and high-resolution HLA genotyping was added so that TCR occurrence patterns could be studied. In the later analysis, no new phenotypic data were used to find candidate immune exposures; instead, reliance was placed on TCR beta sequences and their occurrence across donors. To decide whether each TCR beta V gene segment behaved as functional or pseudogenic, an earlier analysis of fewer than 750 of the donors relied on high-throughput TCR beta sequencing. Donor age, sex, ethnicity and CMV serostatus were collected together with the repertoire data. A later genetic analysis used genome-wide SNP genotypes for about 55% of the 666 donors, treating that subset as a discovery cohort. All discovery cohort repertoires had been generated on a single sequencing platform. HLA typing covered class I and class II loci at four-digit resolution. Typing coverage varied by locus: about 620-630 donors for A, B, C, DRB1 and DQB1; more than 500 for DQA1; around 570 for DPA1; around 450 for DPB1. A handful of DR-DQ haplotypes were handled as single units for association and clustering because linkage in the cohort was strong. On average, around 240,000 unique TCR beta nucleotide sequences were sequenced per donor among a few hundred genotyped donors of the cohort, with roughly 20% of those sequences being non-productive.

In total, approximately 690 healthy bone marrow donors made up the cohort. All cohort members were sampled while nominally healthy, although unrecorded immune exposures were likely present. The donor was CMV seronegative and was included in the group of 352 seronegative cohort members. Each donor provided a peripheral blood sample, and peripheral blood mononuclear cells were used for TCR beta sequencing. Genomic DNA extraction from the blood cell samples was performed with the Qiagen DNeasy Blood Extraction Kit. Overall study outcomes, separate from this receptor: Correlated functional status among segregating V segments might reflect linkage disequilibrium, but an unknown experimental factor could not be ruled out. Compared with equally common non-associated chains, HLA-associated TCR beta chains in a later analysis were more clonally expanded and had lower generation probabilities. Only TCR beta chains were sequenced in this cohort, and the absence of alpha or paired-chain data limited detectable features. Because HLA typing was missing for some donors at each locus, association tests included only the typed subset. A cluster of highly shared sequence variants was judged likely to represent a technical artifact of the sequencing pipeline. Sequencing depth was assumed to be roughly uniform across donors in the presence/absence analyses, though that assumption may not hold. A later analysis found that TCR association rates varied across HLA loci, with DRB1 alleles showing the most associated TCRs and HLA-C alleles the fewest. Three of the identified cytomegalovirus-associated TCR beta chains were confirmed in vitro to be specific for cytomegalovirus antigens. Because counts were too low, some 16 rarely observed V segments, including chromosome 9 orphons, were excluded from the earlier analysis of 587 of the donors. A further reported finding was that TCR beta sequences accurately predicted the HLA-A and HLA-B alleles for most subjects in the first cohort. The study listed approximately 150 TCR beta chains as associated with cytomegalovirus. At a false discovery rate of 0.05, a later analysis linked under 20,000 TCR beta sequences to specific HLA alleles. Several of the top co-occurrence clusters appeared to be linked to parvovirus B19, influenza, CMV and Epstein-Barr virus, according to a later analysis. According to the authors, the approach could potentially be generalized to other disease states and immunological phenotypes. Most TCR sequences were seen in very few donors, while some public TCRs were found in many individuals. The only immune exposure information available for the cohort was CMV serostatus. Broadly in line with IMGT annotations, most TCR beta V segments showed up in productive rearrangements about 87% or about 30% of the time in an earlier analysis of 587 of the donors. An association between a missense DCLRE1C variant and V-gene and J-gene trimming of TCR beta chains was found in a later genetic analysis and replicated in an independent cohort. The classifier was reported to diagnose cytomegalovirus status with high specificity and sensitivity in both the original and validation cohorts. When HLA alleles, especially DR and DQ, strongly co-occurred, attributing TCR associations to individual alleles was difficult. A later genetic analysis reported fewer N-insertions in productive TCRs among donors in an Asian-associated ancestry cluster than the approximately 670-donor mean. The 87-base-pair reads could not distinguish some IMGT-functional V segments, including TRBV6-2 and TRBV6-3, so those segments were excluded. According to a later analysis, most CMV-associated TCR beta chains appeared to be HLA-restricted, and the HLA associations seemed to be driven largely by CMV exposure.

The germline V gene encodes CDR1 SGHVS and CDR2 FNYEAQ. Cut back by 7 bases and 6 bases, the V and J ends lie 15 bases apart. The CDR3 contains 14 residues, cysteine and phenylalanine counted. Kept here is only the CDR3 DNA, which spans 42 bases and is read in frame from base 1. The method behind the library was the immunoSEQ multiplex PCR assay. The multiplex PCR relied on a mix of 60 forward primers for TCR Vbeta segments and 13 reverse primers for TCR Jbeta segments. The CDR3 region of rearranged TCR beta genes was amplified from genomic DNA by a multiplex PCR assay. On the Illumina HiSeq System, the amplified TCR beta libraries were sequenced as 87-base-pair reads. The paper's data handling went like this. Across the 640 or so repertoires, a later analysis counted 78 million or so unique TCR beta chains, approximately 12 million of which were shared by at least two donors. Raw reads were error-corrected and collapsed into unique sequences by a nearest-neighbor algorithm in which closely related sequences were merged to remove PCR and sequencing errors. To assign V, D and J gene segments, CDR3 sequences were aligned to IMGT reference sequences. Each retained sequence needed at least a six-nucleotide match to both a V gene segment and a J gene segment. A rearrangement counted as productive if the CDR3 had no stop codons and remained in frame with V and J, and every other rearrangement counted as non-productive. CDR3 was defined by IMGT convention, running from the second conserved V-encoded cysteine to the conserved J-encoded phenylalanine. The earlier analysis of approximately 590 of the donors excluded any sequence lacking an unambiguous match to a single V gene segment. An earlier analysis of about 590 of the donors classified V segments as functional when productive rearrangements were above 56.7% and as segregating when the standard deviation between donors was above 5%. A statistical classification framework was developed to diagnose cytomegalovirus status using the catalog of TCR beta chain sequences. In a later analysis, TCR nucleotide sequences were compared against IMGT/GENE-DB human TR gene sequences so that V and J genes could be assigned. The TCRdist pipeline was used in a later analysis to assign CDR3 sequences and most-parsimonious VDJ recombination scenarios. In a later analysis, each TCR beta chain was defined by its CDR3 amino acid sequence together with its V-gene family, and reads without a unique V-gene family were excluded. To address suspected cross-contamination and a sequencing artifact, a later analysis removed a few hundred highly shared, low-generation-probability nucleotide sequences. For each public chain, a later analysis derived a clonal expansion index from normalized ranks of inferred template counts within each repertoire. In a later analysis, generation probabilities were computed with a VDJ recombination model fitted to out-of-frame rearrangements, and the resulting probabilities were checked against IGoR. A later analysis scored TCR-TCR, TCR-HLA and TCR-CMV co-occurrence with hypergeometric tests, applying a repertoire-size bias correction to TCR pairs. To estimate false discovery rates, a later analysis permuted the HLA or CMV assignments 20 times. In a later analysis, co-occurring TCRs were grouped with DBSCAN, and TCRdist sequence similarity was added when clustering was performed within HLA-allele-positive subsets. Repertoires with fewer than 30,000 or more than 120,000 public chains were left out of co-occurrence clustering, as were five repertoires with anomalous nucleotide sharing. TCRdb obtained this table from immuneACCESS and retained in-frame rearrangements with V and J assigned. These tables miss some clones; where compared with another copy, unresolved V genes account for less than half of the shortfall, and the remainder is unexplained. V, J and clone size are taken as reported in that table, and D and trimming were inferred from the DNA itself. The sample records some 200,000 clones, around 79% of which are singletons. Around 2% of the sample comes from the top ten.

As regards this clone: The clone's antigen remains unknown. Per-base quality was not reported, and no clone a single base away is much larger than it.

The chain was built from TRBV7-6 and TRBJ1-4, with no confident D gene call. Sequencing was done on a sample of PBMCs. This TCR was recovered from a man aged 18 to 35 in good health and CMV-seronegative. The CDR3 region: CASTPRADDEKLFF. The nucleotides read TGTGCCAGCACCCCGAGGGCTGATGATGAAAAACTGTTTTTT.